The rows below give T cell receptor beta chains drawn from one sample of a study of T-cell memory formation after mild COVID-19. TCRdb independently ran MiXCR on the 5' RACE reads; one entry per CDR3 protein. This table holds about 200,000 distinct CDR3 sequences, around 19% found once. Sequenced sample: PBMCs or a T cell subset sorted from them (not recorded which). Every receptor here comes from an adult woman who had mild COVID-19 (a few samples of this study predate the infection). Cell type and time point are not known. CDR3s include the opening cysteine and the closing phenylalanine or tryptophan. The order of the fields is V gene, J gene, CDR3 protein.

TRBV6-5	TRBJ1-2	CASSYLGMTGNYGYTF
TRBV7-2	TRBJ1-3	CASSLDPPGGISGNTIYF
TRBV12-3/TRBV12-4	TRBJ1-1	CASSLEGGDTEAFF
TRBV3-1	TRBJ2-7	CASTPDLLAGGFGEQYF
TRBV7-2	TRBJ2-3	CASSLTRQAADTQYF
TRBV6-1	TRBJ1-2	CASSLEVYGYTF
TRBV4-2	TRBJ2-7	CASSQDGSGTTYEQYF
TRBV6-6	TRBJ2-7	CASSMGQRSTYEQYF
TRBV5-1	TRBJ1-5	CASSLNGDSNQPQHF
TRBV7-9	TRBJ1-1	CASSWRESEAFF
TRBV5-5	TRBJ2-5	CASRSGTTETQYF
TRBV4-3	TRBJ2-2	CASSQGTTNTGELFF
TRBV18	TRBJ1-1	CASSPPGTGRNTEAFF
TRBV2	TRBJ2-1	CASSERSGLAGRNEQFF
TRBV5-6	TRBJ2-3	CASSFGDRDTQYF
TRBV4-3	TRBJ2-1	CASSQDHTRVNEQFF
TRBV5-6	TRBJ1-1	CASSFGEIGTEAFF
TRBV18	TRBJ2-5	CASSASGRDGTQYF
TRBV12-3/TRBV12-4	TRBJ1-1	CASSLAEGAEAFF
TRBV5-1	TRBJ1-4	CASSLESRMPREKLFF
TRBV29-1	TRBJ2-7	CSVVGSGYEQYF
TRBV5-1	TRBJ2-1	CASSTEDRFNEQFF
TRBV7-2	TRBJ2-1	CASSLSWTGGLEQFF
TRBV4-2	TRBJ2-5	CASSQEGGRKTQYF
TRBV5-1	TRBJ1-4	CASSHFPATNEKLFF
TRBV5-1	TRBJ2-1	CASSPLTSGTYNEQFF
TRBV6-6	TRBJ2-5	CASSQREPPETQYF
TRBV9	TRBJ2-3	CASSVADITDTQYF
TRBV5-1	TRBJ2-2	CASSGQGAGELFF
TRBV6-6	TRBJ2-1	CASKQPKKDNEQFF
TRBV7-2	TRBJ2-3	CASSFRQPTQYF
TRBV5-6	TRBJ2-3	CASSLEQGGTDTQYF
TRBV11-2	TRBJ2-7	CASSLTRASGTSEQYF
TRBV19	TRBJ2-5	CASSVEGETQYF
TRBV20-1	TRBJ1-5	CSAIQGAGNQPQHF
TRBV29-1	TRBJ1-6	CSVQEGSGLESPLHF
TRBV29-1	TRBJ1-4	CSVASSGYNEKLFF
TRBV4-1	TRBJ1-3	CASSQDGGRRRGNTIYF
TRBV2	TRBJ2-1	CASIGTGTNEQFF
TRBV29-1	TRBJ1-5	CSVGLQGGGYSNQPQHF
TRBV12-3/TRBV12-4	TRBJ2-3	CASSQRGADTQYF
TRBV12-3/TRBV12-4	TRBJ2-1	CASSLMNEQFF
TRBV7-3	TRBJ2-1	CASSPATGYNEQFF
TRBV2	TRBJ2-7	CASRMDGNEQYF
TRBV7-2	TRBJ1-2	CASSLSRTDTNYGYTF
TRBV30	TRBJ1-6	CAWSVRAGRNNSPLHF
TRBV6-5	TRBJ1-2	CASSYSVRGYGYTF
TRBV28	TRBJ1-1	CASITKRVQNTEAFF
TRBV5-5	TRBJ2-5	CASSFQGIRETQYF
TRBV4-2	TRBJ1-1	CASSQARDTEAFF